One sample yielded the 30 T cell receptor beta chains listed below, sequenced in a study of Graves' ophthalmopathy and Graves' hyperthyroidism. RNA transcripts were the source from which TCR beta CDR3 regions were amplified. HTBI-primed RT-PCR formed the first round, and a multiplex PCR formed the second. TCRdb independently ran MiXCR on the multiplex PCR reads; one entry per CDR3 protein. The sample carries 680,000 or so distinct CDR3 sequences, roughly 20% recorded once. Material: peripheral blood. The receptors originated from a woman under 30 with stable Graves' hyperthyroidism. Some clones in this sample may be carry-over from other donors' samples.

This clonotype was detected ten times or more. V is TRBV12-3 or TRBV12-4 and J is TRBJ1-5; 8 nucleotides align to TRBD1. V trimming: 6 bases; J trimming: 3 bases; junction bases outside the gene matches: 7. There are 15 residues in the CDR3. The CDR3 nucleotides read TGTGCCAGCAGGGAGGGACAGGCTTTCAATCAGCCCCAGCATTTT. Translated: CASREGQAFNQPQHF.

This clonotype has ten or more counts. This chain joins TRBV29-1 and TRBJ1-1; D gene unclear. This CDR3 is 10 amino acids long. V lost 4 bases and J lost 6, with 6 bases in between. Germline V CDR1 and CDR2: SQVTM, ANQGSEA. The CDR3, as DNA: TGCAGCGTTGTGGGTTCTGAAGCTTTCTTT. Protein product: CSVVGSEAFF.

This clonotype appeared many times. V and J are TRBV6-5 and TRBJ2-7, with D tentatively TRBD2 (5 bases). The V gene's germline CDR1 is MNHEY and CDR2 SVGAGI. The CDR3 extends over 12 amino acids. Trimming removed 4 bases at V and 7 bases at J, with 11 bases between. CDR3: CASSSGEREQYF. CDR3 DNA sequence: TGTGCCAGCAGTTCCGGGGAGCGGGAGCAGTACTTC.

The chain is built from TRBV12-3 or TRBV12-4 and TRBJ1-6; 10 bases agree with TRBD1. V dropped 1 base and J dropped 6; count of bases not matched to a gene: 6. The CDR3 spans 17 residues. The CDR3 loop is CASSLEAGTGVNSPLHF. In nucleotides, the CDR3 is TGTGCCAGCAGTTTAGAAGCCGGGACAGGGGTTAATTCACCCCTCCACTTT.

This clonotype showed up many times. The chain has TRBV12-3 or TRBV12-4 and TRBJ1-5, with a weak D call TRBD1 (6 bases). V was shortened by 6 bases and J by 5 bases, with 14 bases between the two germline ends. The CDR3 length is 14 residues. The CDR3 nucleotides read TGTGCCAGCAGCAAACAGGGAAAACATCAGCCCCAGCATTTT. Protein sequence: CASSKQGKHQPQHF.

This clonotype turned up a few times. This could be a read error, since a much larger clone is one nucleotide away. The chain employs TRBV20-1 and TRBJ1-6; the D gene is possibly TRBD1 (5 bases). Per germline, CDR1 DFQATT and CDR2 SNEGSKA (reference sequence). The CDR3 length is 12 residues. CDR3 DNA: TGCAGTGCTAAGGGGCTCTTCTCACACCTCCACTTT. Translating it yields CSAKGLFSHLHF.

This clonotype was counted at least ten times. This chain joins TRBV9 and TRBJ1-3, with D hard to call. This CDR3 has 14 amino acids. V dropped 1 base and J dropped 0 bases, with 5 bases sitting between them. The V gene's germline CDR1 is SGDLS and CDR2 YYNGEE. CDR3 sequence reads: CASSVLSSGNTIYF. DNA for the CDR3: TGTGCCAGCAGCGTATTAAGCTCTGGAAACACCATATATTTT.

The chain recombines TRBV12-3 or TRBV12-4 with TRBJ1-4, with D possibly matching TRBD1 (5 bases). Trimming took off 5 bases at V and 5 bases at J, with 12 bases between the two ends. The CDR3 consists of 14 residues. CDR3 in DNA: TGTGCCAGCAGTCCCGGGGCAGGGAATGAAAAACTGTTTTTT. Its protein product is CASSPGAGNEKLFF.

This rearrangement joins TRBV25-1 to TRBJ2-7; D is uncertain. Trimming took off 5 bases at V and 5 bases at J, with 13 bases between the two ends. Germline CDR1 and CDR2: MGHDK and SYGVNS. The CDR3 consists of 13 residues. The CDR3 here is CASSTLRGDEQYF. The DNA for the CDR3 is TGTGCCAGCAGTACCCTTCGAGGTGACGAGCAGTACTTC.

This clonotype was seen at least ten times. CDR3 sequence: CASTIAGQPEAFF. Written as DNA, the CDR3 is TGTGCCAGCACCATAGCCGGGCAACCTGAAGCTTTCTTT. The chain carries TRBV7-2 and TRBJ1-1; D is uncertain. The ends were cut back, 7 bases at V and 6 bases at J, with 15 bases in the middle. Per the germline V gene, CDR1 is SGHTA and CDR2 is FQGNSA. This CDR3 has 13 amino acids.

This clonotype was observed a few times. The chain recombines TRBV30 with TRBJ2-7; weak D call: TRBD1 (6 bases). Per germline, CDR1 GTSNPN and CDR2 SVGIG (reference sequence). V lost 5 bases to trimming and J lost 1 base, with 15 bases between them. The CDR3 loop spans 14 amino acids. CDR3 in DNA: TGTGCCTGGGGCACCGGGACATATTCCTACGAGCAGTACTTC. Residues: CAWGTGTYSYEQYF.

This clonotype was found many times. The CDR3 is CASTLSGHTYEQYF. The CDR3 bases are TGTGCCAGCACCCTCTCTGGACACACCTACGAGCAGTACTTC. The chain combines TRBV12-3 or TRBV12-4 with TRBJ2-7, with TRBD1 as a possible D gene (5 bases). This CDR3 is 14 amino acids long. Trimming cost V 7 bases and J 2 bases, with 15 bases left between them.

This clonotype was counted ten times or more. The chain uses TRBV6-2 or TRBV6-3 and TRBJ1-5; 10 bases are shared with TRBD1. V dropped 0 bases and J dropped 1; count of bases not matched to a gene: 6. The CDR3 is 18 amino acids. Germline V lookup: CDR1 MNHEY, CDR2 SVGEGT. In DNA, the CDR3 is TGTGCCAGCAGTTACTCGCTGACAGGGGGCTTGAGCAATCAGCCCCAGCATTTT. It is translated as CASSYSLTGGLSNQPQHF.

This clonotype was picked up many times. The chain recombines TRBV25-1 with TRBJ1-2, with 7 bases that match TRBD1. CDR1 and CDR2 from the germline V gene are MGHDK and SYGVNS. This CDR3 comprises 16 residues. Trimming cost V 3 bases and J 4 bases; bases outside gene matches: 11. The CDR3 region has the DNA TGTGCCAGCAGTGATCTGTCGACAGGGTCTGTCTATGGCTACACCTTC. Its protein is CASSDLSTGSVYGYTF.

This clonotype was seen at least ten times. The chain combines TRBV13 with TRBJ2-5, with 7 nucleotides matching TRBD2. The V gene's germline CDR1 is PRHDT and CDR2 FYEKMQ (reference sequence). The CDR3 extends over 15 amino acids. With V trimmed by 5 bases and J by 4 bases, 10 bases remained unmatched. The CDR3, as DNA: TGTGCCAGCAGCCTTCCAGTACGGGGGGTAGAGACCCAGTACTTC. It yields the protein CASSLPVRGVETQYF.

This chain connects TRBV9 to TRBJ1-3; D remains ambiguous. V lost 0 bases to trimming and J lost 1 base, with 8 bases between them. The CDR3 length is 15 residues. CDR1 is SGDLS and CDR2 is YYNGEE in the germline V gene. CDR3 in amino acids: CASSVGSASGNTIYF. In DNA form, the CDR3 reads TGTGCCAGCAGCGTAGGTTCGGCTTCTGGAAACACCATATATTTT. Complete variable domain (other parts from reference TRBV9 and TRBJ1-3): DSGVTQTPKHLITATGQRVTLRCSPRSGDLSVYWYQQSLDQGLQFLIQYYNGEERAKGNILERFSAQQFPDLHSELNLSSLELGDSALYFCASSVGSASGNTIYFGEGSWLTVV.

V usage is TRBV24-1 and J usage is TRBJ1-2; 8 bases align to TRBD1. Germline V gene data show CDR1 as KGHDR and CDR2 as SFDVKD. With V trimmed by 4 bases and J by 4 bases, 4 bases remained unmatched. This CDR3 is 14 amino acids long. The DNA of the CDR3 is TGTGCCACCAGTGACGCCGGACAGGGCTATGGCTACACCTTC. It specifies CATSDAGQGYGYTF.

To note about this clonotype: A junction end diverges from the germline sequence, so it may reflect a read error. CDR3 residues: CASSRGQSTYEEYF. In DNA, the CDR3 is TGTGCCAGCAGCCGCGGACAGTCCACCTACGAGGAGTACTTC. The chain recombines TRBV7-9 with TRBJ2-7; D possibly corresponds to TRBD1 (6 bases). The CDR3 consists of 14 residues. Germline CDR1 reads SEHNR; CDR2 reads FQNEAQ (reference sequence).

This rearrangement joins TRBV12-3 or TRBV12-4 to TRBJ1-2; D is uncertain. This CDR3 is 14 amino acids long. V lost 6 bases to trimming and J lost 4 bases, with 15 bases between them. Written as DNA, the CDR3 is TGTGCCAGCAGCCCTGAGGTAGTCCTCTATGGCTACACCTTC. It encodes CASSPEVVLYGYTF.

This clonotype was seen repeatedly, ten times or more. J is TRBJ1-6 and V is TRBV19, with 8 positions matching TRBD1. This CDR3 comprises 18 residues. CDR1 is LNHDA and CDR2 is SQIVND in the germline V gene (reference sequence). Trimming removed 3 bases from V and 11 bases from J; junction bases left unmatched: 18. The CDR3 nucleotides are TGTGCCAGTAGTATCATAGCAGGGGGCGCAAAGGCCACGGCACCCCTCCACTTT. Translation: CASSIIAGGAKATAPLHF.

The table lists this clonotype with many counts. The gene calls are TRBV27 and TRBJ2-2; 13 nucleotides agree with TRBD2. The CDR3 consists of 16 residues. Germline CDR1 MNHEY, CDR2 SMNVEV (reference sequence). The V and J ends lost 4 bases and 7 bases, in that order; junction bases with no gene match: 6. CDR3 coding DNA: TGTGCCAGCAGTTCACGACTAGCGGGAGGAGTCGGGGAGCTGTTTTTT. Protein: CASSSRLAGGVGELFF.

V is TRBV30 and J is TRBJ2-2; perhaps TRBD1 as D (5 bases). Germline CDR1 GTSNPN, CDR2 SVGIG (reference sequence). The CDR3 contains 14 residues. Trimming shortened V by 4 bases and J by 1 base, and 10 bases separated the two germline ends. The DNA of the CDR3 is TGTGCCTGGACCAAGGGGCAGAACACCGGGGAGCTGTTTTTT. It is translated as CAWTKGQNTGELFF.

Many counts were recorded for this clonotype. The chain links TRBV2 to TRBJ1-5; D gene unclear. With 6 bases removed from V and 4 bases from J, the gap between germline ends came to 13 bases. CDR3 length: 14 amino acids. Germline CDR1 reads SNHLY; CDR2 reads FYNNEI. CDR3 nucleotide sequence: TGTGCCAGCAGCCCGACCGCCAGTAATCAGCCCCAGCATTTT. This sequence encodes CASSPTASNQPQHF.

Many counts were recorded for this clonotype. The CDR3 here is CASSPRDSSKYEQYF. CDR3 in DNA: TGTGCCAGCAGTCCACGGGACAGCTCCAAGTACGAGCAGTACTTC. This chain joins TRBV28 and TRBJ2-7; TRBD1 matches 7 bases. J lost 4 bases, V lost 5 bases, and 11 bases had no gene match. Germline V gene lookup returns CDR1 MDHEN and CDR2 SYDVKM. CDR3 size: 15 residues.

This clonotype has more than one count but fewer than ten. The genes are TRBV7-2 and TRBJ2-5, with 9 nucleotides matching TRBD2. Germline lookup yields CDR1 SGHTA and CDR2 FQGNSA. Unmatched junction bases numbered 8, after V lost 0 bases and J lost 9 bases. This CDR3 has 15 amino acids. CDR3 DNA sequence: TGTGCCAGCAGCTTAGCGGTGGCTAGCGGGGTCGCCCAGTACTTC. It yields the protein CASSLAVASGVAQYF.

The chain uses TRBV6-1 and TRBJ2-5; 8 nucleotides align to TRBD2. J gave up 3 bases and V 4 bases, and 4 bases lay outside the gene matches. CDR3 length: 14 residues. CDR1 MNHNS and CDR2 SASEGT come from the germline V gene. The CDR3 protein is CASSGAGVEETQYF. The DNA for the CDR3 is TGTGCCAGCAGTGGAGCGGGGGTCGAAGAGACCCAGTACTTC.

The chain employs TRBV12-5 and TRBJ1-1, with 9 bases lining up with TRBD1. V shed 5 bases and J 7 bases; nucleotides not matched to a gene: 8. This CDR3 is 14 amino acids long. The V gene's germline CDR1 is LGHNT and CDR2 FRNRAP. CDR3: CASGGTGRIGEAFF. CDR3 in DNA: TGTGCTAGTGGTGGGACAGGGAGGATCGGTGAAGCTTTCTTT. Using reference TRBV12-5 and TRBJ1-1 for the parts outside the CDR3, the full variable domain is DARVTQTPRHKVTEMGQEVTMRCQPILGHNTVFWYRQTMMQGLELLAYFRNRAPLDDSGMPKDRFSAEMPDATLATLKIQPSEPRDSAVYFCASGGTGRIGEAFFGQGTRLTVV.

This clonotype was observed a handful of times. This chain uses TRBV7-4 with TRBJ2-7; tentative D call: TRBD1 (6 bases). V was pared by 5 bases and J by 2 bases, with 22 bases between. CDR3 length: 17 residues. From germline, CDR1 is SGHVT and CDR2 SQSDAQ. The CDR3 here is CASSPREGTRLTYEQYF. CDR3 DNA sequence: TGTGCCAGCAGCCCTCGAGAGGGGACAAGGCTAACCTACGAGCAGTACTTC. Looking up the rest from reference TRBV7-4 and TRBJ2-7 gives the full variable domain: GAGVSQSPRYKVAKRGRDVALRCDSISGHVTLYWYRQTLGQGSEVLTYSQSDAQRDKSGRPSGRFSAERPERSVSTLKIQRTEQGDSAVYLCASSPREGTRLTYEQYFGPGTRLTVT.

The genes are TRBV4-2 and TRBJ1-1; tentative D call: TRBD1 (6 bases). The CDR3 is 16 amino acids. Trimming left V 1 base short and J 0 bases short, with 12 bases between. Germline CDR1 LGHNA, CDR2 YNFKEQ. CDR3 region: CASSQVGAWMNTEAFF. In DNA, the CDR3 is TGTGCCAGCAGCCAAGTGGGGGCCTGGATGAACACTGAAGCTTTCTTT.

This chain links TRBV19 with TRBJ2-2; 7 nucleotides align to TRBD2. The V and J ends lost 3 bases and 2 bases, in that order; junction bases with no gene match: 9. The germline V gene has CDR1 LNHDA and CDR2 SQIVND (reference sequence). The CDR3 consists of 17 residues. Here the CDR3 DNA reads TGTGCCAGTAGTATGAATTTGGGACTACATAACACCGGGGAGCTGTTTTTT. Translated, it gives CASSMNLGLHNTGELFF.